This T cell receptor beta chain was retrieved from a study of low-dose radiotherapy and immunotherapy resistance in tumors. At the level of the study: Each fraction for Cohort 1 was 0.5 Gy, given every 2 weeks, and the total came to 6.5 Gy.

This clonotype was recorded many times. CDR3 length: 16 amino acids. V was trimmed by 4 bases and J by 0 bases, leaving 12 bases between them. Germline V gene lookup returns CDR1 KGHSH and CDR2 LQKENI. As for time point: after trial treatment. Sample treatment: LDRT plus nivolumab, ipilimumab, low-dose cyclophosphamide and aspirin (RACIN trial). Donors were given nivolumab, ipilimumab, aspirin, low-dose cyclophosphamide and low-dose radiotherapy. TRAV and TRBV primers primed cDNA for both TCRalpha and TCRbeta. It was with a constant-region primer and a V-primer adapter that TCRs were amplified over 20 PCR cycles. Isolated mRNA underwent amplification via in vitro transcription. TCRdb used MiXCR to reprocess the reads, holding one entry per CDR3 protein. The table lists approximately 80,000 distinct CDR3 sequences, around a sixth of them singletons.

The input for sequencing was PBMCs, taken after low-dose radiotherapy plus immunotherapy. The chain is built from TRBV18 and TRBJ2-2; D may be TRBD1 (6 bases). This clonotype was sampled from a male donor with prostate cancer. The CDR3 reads CASSLLTGTNTGELFF. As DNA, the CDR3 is TGTGCCAGCTCACTTCTGACAGGAACGAACACCGGGGAGCTGTTTTTT.